Reported below is one TCR beta chain. Antigen: not known. Running of the assay took place at deep level. Method: immunoSEQ multiplex PCR; TCRdb's copy keeps in-frame clones and lacks some. The data show about 2 million clones, with about 95% seen just once and about 1.1% held by the top ten. The data were obtained in a study of shared clonotypes between healthy human individuals. Study observations and caveats: Richness estimates generally favored naive over memory subsets. The four-donor shared clonotypes exceeded non-shared clonotypes in generation probability, with non-shared ones scoring lower.

Naive CD8 cells lacked CD45RO, underwent positive selection for CCR7 and left out terminally differentiated effector memory CD45RA+ cells. Donors included only healthy HIV-negative adults lacking recent acute infections or vaccinations. The germline V and J ends were trimmed by 5 bases and 4 bases, with 18 bases remaining between them. The CDR3 loop spans 17 amino acids. CDR1 and CDR2 (germline): SNHLY, FYNNEI. Specimen: naive CD8+ T cells sorted from blood. The chain joins TRBV2 to TRBJ1-6, with TRBD1 as a possible D gene (5 bases). The TCR was taken from a man aged 18 to 30 in good health. CDR3 nucleotide sequence: TGTGCCAGCAGTTTTCAACTTGCCGGGACGTATAATTCACCCCTCCACTTT. Its protein product is CASSFQLAGTYNSPLHF.